This T cell receptor beta chain derives from a study of CD8+ T cells in alopecia areata (dated by TCRdb to the late 2010s). Notes on the research overall: The treated patients, all with moderate-to-severe alopecia areata, were enrolled in an open-label pilot trial of oral tofacitinib given at 5 to 10 mg twice daily. High-throughput TCRbeta sequencing was used to examine T cell clonal expansion in alopecia areata in both the C3H/HeJ mouse model and human patients. Scalp tissue and sorted CD4+ and CD8+ peripheral blood T cells from patchy and totalis/universalis alopecia areata patients and from healthy controls were covered by human TCRbeta sequencing. Scalp clonality was compared across normal scalp (n=4), patchy alopecia areata scalp (n=8), and alopecia totalis/universalis scalp (n=8). Patients stayed on tofacitinib for 6 to 18 months and then had 6 months of follow-up off drug so that delayed response and recurrence could be assessed. RNA was extracted with the PAXgene miRNA kit for fixed scalp, the miRNeasy kit for PBMCs, and the RNeasy kit for mouse skin. TCRbeta CDR3 regions were amplified by immunoSEQ multiplex PCR with 35 Vbeta forward and 13 Jbeta reverse primers. Biopsies were taken from tofacitinib-treated patients at baseline and again at 4 and 24 weeks into treatment, and several of those patients also had a later scalp biopsy.

The library was produced with the immunoSEQ multiplex PCR assay. RNA was extracted from all samples and reverse transcribed into cDNA, which served as template for TCR sequencing. SuperScript III was used for first-strand cDNA synthesis, primed with a 2:1 mix of oligo-dT and random hexamers. Amplification bias was assessed with a synthetic immune receptor repertoire, and residual bias was removed computationally. In the paper's pipeline: Raw reads were preprocessed to remove errors, and CDR3 was defined by IMGT conventions from the conserved cysteine to phenylalanine. Clonality was computed as 1 minus the Shannon entropy, with the entropy normalized by log2 of the number of productive unique TCRs. Scalp TCRbeta sequences were cross-referenced with sorted blood CD4 and CD8 repertoires so that the CD4 or CD8 identity of scalp clones could be inferred. Here the immuneACCESS table is served through TCRdb, limited to in-frame sequences with V and J called. Missing clones are a known gap in these copies; in checked studies unresolved V genes cover under half, and the rest lacks a known reason. The V and J calls and the clone size are those of that table, but D and trimming were determined from the DNA. The table for this sample lists 100,000 to 150,000 clones; approximately 58% of them were counted only once. The ten largest clones represent roughly 4.5% of the sample.

As regards this clone: No cognate antigen has been identified for it. Base qualities are missing; no much larger clone stands one base away.

The time point tag for this specimen amounts to: baseline before oral tofacitinib. Lesional scalp punch biopsies and peripheral blood were obtained from alopecia areata patients. After PBMCs were isolated by density centrifugation and stained for CD3, CD4 and CD8, a FACSAria was used to sort CD4+ and CD8+ T cells. Results and caveats for the whole study, not just this receptor: Resident alphabeta T cells in normal human skin are also sequenced, complicating scalp TCR repertoire analysis, unlike mouse skin dominated by gammadelta T cells. Compared with mice, TCR sequences shared between patients were less clear, possibly partly because of HLA diversity across the patient population. Lesional scalp, especially in alopecia totalis/universalis, showed higher clonality and more expanded CD8+ clones than normal scalp, suggesting antigenic drive.

Relative to germline, V is 7 bases shorter and J is 2 bases shorter, with 11 bases between their ends. CDR1 SNHLY and CDR2 FYNNEI are derived from the germline V gene. The CDR3 runs 13 residues from the cysteine to the phenylalanine. The DNA shown is the 39-base CDR3, in frame from base 1. Sequencing used CD4+ T cells sorted from blood, obtained at week 0. This sequence originates from a human donor with alopecia areata. The chain joins TRBV2 to TRBJ2-5; the D gene lacks a confident call. This receptor carries the CDR3 CASIRFAQETQYF. In nucleotides, the sequence is TGTGCCAGCATCCGCTTCGCGCAAGAGACCCAGTACTTC.